Following are 26 T cell receptor beta chains from one sample sequenced in a study of beta chain features in type 1 diabetes. Sequencing targeted expressed TCRB transcripts, as all isolated RNA had been reverse transcribed. TCRdb's table, derived via immunoSEQ multiplex PCR, lists solely in-frame clones and lacks some. Of over 150,000 clones listed, more than 10% were seen once; the top ten hold approximately 0.64%. The specimen was central memory CD4+ T cells from blood. These receptors were taken from a woman younger than 30 in good health.

The chain links TRBV6-5 to TRBJ2-2; 7 bases match TRBD2. In germline, CDR1 is MNHEY, CDR2 SVGAGI. V was pared by 2 bases and J by 1 base, with 1 base of the junction left unmatched. The CDR3 runs to 15 residues. This chain's CDR3 is CASSYLAVNTGELFF. The CDR3 nucleotides read TGTGCCAGCAGTTACCTAGCGGTGAACACCGGGGAGCTGTTTTTT.

Comment on this clone: Other nucleotide sequences in the sample specify the same CDR3. V usage is TRBV10-3 and J usage is TRBJ2-7, with 11 bases that match TRBD2. The CDR3 contains 15 residues. The germline CDR1 and CDR2 sequences are ENHRY and SYGVKD. Trimming cost V 5 bases and J 4 bases; bases outside gene matches: 7. The CDR3: CAISPGLAALYEQYF. The DNA for the CDR3 is TGTGCCATCAGTCCGGGACTAGCGGCTCTTTACGAGCAGTACTTC.

The J gene is TRBJ2-3, the V gene TRBV2; 9 bases match TRBD2. The germline CDR1 and CDR2 sequences are SNHLY and FYNNEI. Germline trimming cut 4 bases from V and 4 bases from J; bases unmatched to any gene: 6. The CDR3 covers 15 residues. The CDR3 loop reads CASSVNSGSPDTQYF. DNA of the CDR3: TGTGCCAGCAGTGTTAATAGCGGGAGCCCAGATACGCAGTATTTT.

This chain joins TRBV1 and TRBJ2-4; the tabulated D call, TRBD2, remains unverified against the DNA. TRBV1 is marked as a pseudogene. The CDR3 contains 19 residues. Here the CDR3 reads CTSSQRIAGGPVAENIQYF. The CDR3 bases are TGCACCAGCAGCCAACGAATAGCGGGAGGGCCGGTCGCGGAAAACATTCAGTACTTC.

In its sample, this clone was seen a few times. The chain employs TRBV5-1 and TRBJ2-5; 7 positions agree with TRBD1. The CDR3 covers 15 residues. The germline V gene encodes CDR1 SGHRS and CDR2 YFSETQ. J gave up 2 bases and V 4 bases, and 8 bases lay outside the gene matches. The CDR3 region is CASSPLRQGQETQYF. The CDR3 DNA is TGCGCCAGCAGCCCATTAAGACAGGGTCAAGAGACCCAGTACTTC.

The chain has TRBV6-6 and TRBJ2-1; a possible D gene is TRBD1 (6 bases). The length of the CDR3 is 14 residues. Looked up from germline, CDR1 is MNHNY and CDR2 is SVGAGI (reference sequence). V lost 6 bases and J 10 bases, leaving 19 bases between the germline ends. The CDR3 DNA is TGTGCCAGCAGACGAGGGGGAGACCAGGCAGAGCAGTTCTTC. Translating gives CASRRGGDQAEQFF.

The chain carries TRBV7-3 and TRBJ2-5, with D possibly being TRBD2 (6 bases). Germline lookup yields CDR1 SGHTA and CDR2 FQGTGA. There are 13 residues in the CDR3. V lost 5 bases to trimming and J lost 5 bases, with 12 bases between them. CDR3 sequence reads: CASSRGSGETQYF. The DNA of the CDR3 is TGTGCCAGCAGCCGGGGGAGTGGGGAGACCCAGTACTTC.

The sample holds a few counts of this clone. V gene TRBV30 combines with J gene TRBJ1-2; 9 bases fit TRBD1. The CDR3 spans 13 residues. CDR1 is GTSNPN and CDR2 is SVGIG in the germline V gene (reference sequence). J gave up 3 bases and V 1 base, and 0 bases lay outside the gene matches. CDR3 sequence reads: CAWSGQGDYGYTF. CDR3 sequence (DNA): TGTGCCTGGAGTGGACAGGGGGACTATGGCTACACCTTC.

The chain joins TRBV28 to TRBJ2-4, with TRBD1 matching 10 bases. CDR3 length: 14 residues. Germline assignment: CDR1 MDHEN and CDR2 SYDVKM. With 5 bases clipped from V and 9 bases from J, the junction kept 7 bases outside the gene matches. DNA of the CDR3: TGTGCCAGCAGTCTCTGGGGACAGGGGTCCATTCAGTACTTC. Protein sequence: CASSLWGQGSIQYF.

The chain is built from TRBV6-1 and TRBJ1-3; D perhaps matches TRBD1 (5 bases). Germline assignment: CDR1 MNHNS and CDR2 SASEGT. V lost 10 bases and J 4 bases, leaving 17 bases between the germline ends. The CDR3 loop spans 14 amino acids. DNA of the CDR3: TGTGCCACTTCCCCAGGGTGGCTGGGAAACACCATATATTTT. It codes for CATSPGWLGNTIYF.

This clone has a handful of counts. V gene TRBV29-1 combines with J gene TRBJ2-1, with TRBD1 matching over 7 bases. CDR1 and CDR2 from the germline V gene are SQVTM and ANQGSEA. The CDR3 sequence is 12 residues long. V gave up 6 bases and J gave up 6 bases; unmatched junction bases: 5. This CDR3 reads CSVGDRFNEQFF. The CDR3 DNA reads as TGCAGCGTAGGGGACAGATTCAATGAGCAGTTCTTC.

The V gene is TRBV7-2, the J gene TRBJ2-2, with 8 nucleotides matching TRBD2. The CDR3 length is 15 residues. With V trimmed by 5 bases and J by 0 bases, 2 bases remained unmatched. The germline V gene encodes CDR1 SGHTA and CDR2 FQGNSA. The CDR3: CASSVSGANTGELFF. The CDR3 nucleotides are TGTGCCAGCAGCGTTAGCGGGGCGAACACCGGGGAGCTGTTTTTT.

This clone was counted between two and nine times. The chain employs TRBV18 and TRBJ2-7, with D unresolved. Germline loops: CDR1 KGHSH, CDR2 LQKENI. This CDR3 is built from 14 residues. V lost 1 base, J lost 1 base, and 8 bases lay in between. The CDR3 region is CASSPRADSYEQYF. The CDR3 DNA follows: TGTGCCAGCTCACCACGGGCAGATTCCTACGAGCAGTACTTC.

Many counts were recorded for this clone. This chain links TRBV23-1 with TRBJ2-7, with 7 bases fitting TRBD2. TRBV23-1 counts as an open reading frame of uncertain function. The CDR3 is 14 residues long. With V trimmed by 8 bases and J by 7 bases, 14 bases remained unmatched. The CDR3 spells CASETREGTGEQYF. Written as DNA, the CDR3 is TGCGCCAGCGAGACCAGGGAGGGGACGGGGGAGCAGTACTTC.

In its sample, this clone was seen a few times. A junction end diverges from the germline sequence, so it may reflect a read error. This chain uses TRBV7-7 with TRBJ2-1; the match to TRBD2 covers 10 bases. CDR1 SSHAT and CDR2 FNYEAQ come from the germline V gene (reference sequence). The CDR3 is made up of 17 amino acids. This CDR3 is CASSLASAGGLYNEQFF. CDR3 in DNA: TGTGCTAGCAGCTTAGCGTCAGCGGGAGGGCTCTACAATGAGCAGTTCTTC.

The rearrangement uses TRBV4-1 and TRBJ2-7, with 8 bases that match TRBD2. CDR3 length: 15 residues. Germline CDR1 and CDR2: MGHRA and YSYEKL. V gave up 3 bases and J gave up 2 bases; unmatched junction bases: 6. The CDR3 DNA reads TGCGCCAGCAGCCATCCCCTAGCGGGCACCTACGAGCAGTACTTC. This gives the protein CASSHPLAGTYEQYF.

The chain uses TRBV11-2 and TRBJ2-3; 10 bases are shared with TRBD2. Germline CDR1 SGHAT, CDR2 FQNNGV. The J segment lost 5 bases and the V segment lost 2 bases, leaving 7 bases of the junction unmatched. CDR3 size: 16 residues. CDR3 amino acids: CASSLTAGGPGDTQYF. Written as DNA, the CDR3 is TGTGCCAGCAGCTTAACAGCGGGAGGGCCTGGAGATACGCAGTATTTT.

The genes are TRBV5-1 and TRBJ2-1, with 9 nucleotides matching TRBD2. CDR1 is SGHRS, CDR2 YFSETQ, per germline. This CDR3 comprises 15 residues. Unmatched junction bases numbered 4, after V lost 2 bases and J lost 4 bases. The CDR3 bases are TGCGCCAGCAGCTTACAGACTAGCGGTTACAATGAGCAGTTCTTC. It yields the protein CASSLQTSGYNEQFF. The variable domain in full, with the rest retrieved from reference TRBV5-1 and TRBJ2-1, is KAGVTQTPRYLIKTRGQQVTLSCSPISGHRSVSWYQQTPGQGLQFLFEYFSETQRNKGNFPGRFSGRQFSNSRSEMNVSTLELGDSALYLCASSLQTSGYNEQFFGPGTRLTVL.

V and J are TRBV6-5 and TRBJ2-7, with 8 positions matching TRBD2. The V and J ends lost 6 bases and 0 bases, in that order; junction bases with no gene match: 7. Germline V gene lookup returns CDR1 MNHEY and CDR2 SVGAGI. The CDR3 consists of 15 residues. In DNA, the CDR3 is TGTGCCAGCAGATATGGTACTAGCGGCTCCTACGAGCAGTACTTC. Translated, it gives CASRYGTSGSYEQYF.

In its sample, this clone was seen a few times. The chain employs TRBV7-2 and TRBJ2-3, with 11 bases identical to TRBD2. Trimming cost V 1 base and J 7 bases; bases outside gene matches: 10. This CDR3 is built from 17 residues. CDR1 SGHTA and CDR2 FQGNSA come from the germline V gene. CDR3 loop: CASSLGLAGGRGNTQYF. CDR3 nucleotide sequence: TGTGCCAGCAGCTTAGGTCTAGCGGGAGGCAGGGGGAATACGCAGTATTTT.

The J gene is TRBJ2-7, the V gene TRBV11-2, with D perhaps matching TRBD1 (5 bases). The germline V gene has CDR1 SGHAT and CDR2 FQNNGV. Deletions cut 5 bases from V and 5 bases from J, with 16 bases between. The CDR3 has 14 residues. This chain's CDR3 is CASSQIPGSDEQYF. CDR3 in DNA: TGTGCCAGCAGCCAGATTCCAGGGTCGGACGAGCAGTACTTC.

The gene calls are TRBV29-1 and TRBJ1-1, with D possibly being TRBD1 (6 bases). V lost 1 base and J 10 bases, leaving 19 bases between the germline ends. CDR1 and CDR2 from the germline V gene are SQVTM and ANQGSEA. The CDR3 runs 14 residues. CDR3 sequence: CSVEGQAVKVGAFF. CDR3 sequence (DNA): TGCAGCGTTGAAGGACAGGCTGTCAAGGTGGGAGCTTTCTTT.

This clone was counted only a few times. The chain couples TRBV10-2 to TRBJ2-1, with 7 bases identical to TRBD1. The junction had 8 bases not matched to a gene; V was cut back by 7 bases and J by 2 bases. The CDR3 covers 15 residues. Germline CDR1 and CDR2: WSHSY and SAAADI. CDR3 nucleotide sequence: TGCGCCAGCACCCCGAGACAGGGAGCCTACAATGAGCAGTTCTTC. Protein sequence: CASTPRQGAYNEQFF.

The chain carries TRBV7-2 and TRBJ2-2; a weak D match, TRBD2 (6 bases). Per the germline V gene, CDR1 is SGHTA and CDR2 is FQGNSA. V dropped 1 base and J dropped 6 bases, with 12 bases sitting between them. The CDR3 is 15 residues long. The CDR3 loop reads CASSLVGREAGELFF. For the CDR3, the DNA is TGTGCCAGCAGCTTAGTAGGCAGGGAGGCCGGGGAGCTGTTTTTT. The entire variable domain, with the rest obtained from reference TRBV7-2 and TRBJ2-2, is as follows: GAGVSQSPSNKVTEKGKDVELRCDPISGHTALYWYRQSLGQGLEFLIYFQGNSAPDKSGLPSDRFSAERTGGSVSTLTIQRTQQEDSAVYLCASSLVGREAGELFFGEGSRLTVL.

This clone was counted between two and nine times. The chain has TRBV19 and TRBJ2-7; TRBD2 matches 8 bases. Germline V lookup: CDR1 LNHDA, CDR2 SQIVND (reference sequence). CDR3 size: 15 residues. Trimming cost V 4 bases and J 2 bases; bases outside gene matches: 7. The CDR3 spells CASSKAGTRTYEQYF. CDR3 sequence (DNA): TGTGCCAGTAGTAAAGCCGGGACTAGAACCTACGAGCAGTACTTC.

This clone was counted only a few times. The chain combines TRBV11-1 with TRBJ2-5; D is possibly TRBD2 (5 bases). V lost 6 bases and J lost 4, with 15 bases in between. In germline, CDR1 is SGHAT, CDR2 FQDESV (reference sequence). CDR3 length equals 14 residues. CDR3 loop: CASRDTGSGETQYF. CDR3 nucleotide sequence: TGTGCCAGCAGGGATACGGGGTCCGGAGAGACCCAGTACTTC.